The table lists the clone carrying this TCR beta chain with a few counts. The data were taken from a study of T-cell reconstitution after alpha-beta-depleted transplantation in children. The TCRbeta library incorporated unique molecular identifiers. Using its own MiXCR run on the PCR reads, TCRdb lists one record per CDR3 protein. In the table there are 350,000 to 450,000 distinct CDR3 sequences, around 20% of which are singletons. Germline-derived CDR1 and CDR2 are SGHRS and YFSETQ. V lost 5 bases and J lost 0, with 24 bases in between. CDR3 length: 19 amino acids. The origin of this receptor is a human donor who donated a stem cell graft to a child with acute myeloid leukemia. The chain uses TRBV5-1 and TRBJ2-4, with a possible D match to TRBD2 (5 bases). The sample in question was PBMCs from the stem cell graft donor, obtained from the stem cell graft. CDR3 DNA sequence: TGCGCCAGCAGTGGCCTCCAAAACGAGCGAGGGATAGCCAAAAACATTCAGTACTTC. Translating it yields CASSGLQNERGIAKNIQYF.